What follows describes a single T cell receptor beta chain. Here immunoSEQ multiplex PCR was the method, and the copy in TCRdb shows in-frame clones only, minus some. Of about 68,000 clones listed, about 97% are singletons. This sample is drawn from a study of technical replicates of blood from a few donors. V lost 6 bases and J lost 3; bases outside the gene matches: 11. The germline gives CDR1 LGHNT, CDR2 FRNRAP. This CDR3 spans 17 amino acids. Sequenced: T cells isolated from PBMCs. This sequence originates from a human donor in good health. V gene TRBV12-5 combines with J gene TRBJ2-2; 9 bases are a match to TRBD1. The CDR3 DNA reads as TGTGCTAGTGGCCCAAACCGGGACAGGGTGTACACCGGGGAGCTGTTTTTT. Amino acids: CASGPNRDRVYTGELFF.